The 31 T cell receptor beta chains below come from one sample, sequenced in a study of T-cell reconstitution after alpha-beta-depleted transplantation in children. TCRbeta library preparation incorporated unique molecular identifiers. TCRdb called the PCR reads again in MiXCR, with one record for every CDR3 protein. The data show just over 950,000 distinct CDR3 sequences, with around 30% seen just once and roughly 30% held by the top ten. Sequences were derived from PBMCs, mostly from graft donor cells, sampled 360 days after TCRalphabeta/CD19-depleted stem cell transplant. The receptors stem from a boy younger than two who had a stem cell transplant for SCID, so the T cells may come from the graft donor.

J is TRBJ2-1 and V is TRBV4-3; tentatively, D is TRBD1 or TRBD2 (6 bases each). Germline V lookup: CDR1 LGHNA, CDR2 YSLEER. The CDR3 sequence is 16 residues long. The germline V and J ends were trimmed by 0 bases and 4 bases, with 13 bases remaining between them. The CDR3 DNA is TGCGCCAGCAGCCAAGAATTGAGGGGGGCTTACAATGAGCAGTTCTTC. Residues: CASSQELRGAYNEQFF.

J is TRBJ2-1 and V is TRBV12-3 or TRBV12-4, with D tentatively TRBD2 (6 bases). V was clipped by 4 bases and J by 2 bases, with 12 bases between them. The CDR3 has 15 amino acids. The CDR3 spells CASSSGTLTYNEQFF. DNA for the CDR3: TGTGCCAGCAGTTCCGGGACTTTAACCTACAATGAGCAGTTCTTC.

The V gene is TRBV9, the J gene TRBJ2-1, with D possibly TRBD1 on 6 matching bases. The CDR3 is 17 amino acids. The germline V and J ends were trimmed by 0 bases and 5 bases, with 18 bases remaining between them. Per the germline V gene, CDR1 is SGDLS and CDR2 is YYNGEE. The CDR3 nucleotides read TGTGCCAGCAGCGTAGGGACGGGGACAAAGGGCCACAATGAGCAGTTCTTC. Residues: CASSVGTGTKGHNEQFF.

CDR3 region: CASSLTHRGLDQPQHF. The CDR3 coding sequence is TGTGCCAGCAGTCTAACCCACAGGGGGCTGGATCAGCCCCAGCATTTT. The chain carries TRBV12-3 or TRBV12-4 and TRBJ1-5; 9 bases map to TRBD1. The CDR3 is 16 residues long. V was clipped by 5 bases and J by 5 bases; unmatched bases: 10.

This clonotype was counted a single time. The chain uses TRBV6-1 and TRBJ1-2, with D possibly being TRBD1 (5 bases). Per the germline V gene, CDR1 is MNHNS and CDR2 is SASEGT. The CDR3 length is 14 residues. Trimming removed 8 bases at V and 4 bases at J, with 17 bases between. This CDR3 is CASGRAQGIYGYTF. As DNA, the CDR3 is TGTGCCAGCGGGAGGGCTCAGGGCATCTATGGCTACACCTTC.

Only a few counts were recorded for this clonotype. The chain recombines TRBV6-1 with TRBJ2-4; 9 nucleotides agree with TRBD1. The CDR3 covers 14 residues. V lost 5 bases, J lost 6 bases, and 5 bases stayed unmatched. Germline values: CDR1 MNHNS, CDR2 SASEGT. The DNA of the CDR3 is TGTGCCAGCAGTACGGGGACAGGGCTAAACATTCAGTACTTC. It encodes CASSTGTGLNIQYF.

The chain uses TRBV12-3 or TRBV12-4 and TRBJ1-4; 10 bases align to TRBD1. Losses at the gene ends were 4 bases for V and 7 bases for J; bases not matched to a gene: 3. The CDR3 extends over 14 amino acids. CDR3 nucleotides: TGTGCCAGCAGTTCCGGACAGGGGGTTGAAAAACTGTTTTTT. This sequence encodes CASSSGQGVEKLFF.

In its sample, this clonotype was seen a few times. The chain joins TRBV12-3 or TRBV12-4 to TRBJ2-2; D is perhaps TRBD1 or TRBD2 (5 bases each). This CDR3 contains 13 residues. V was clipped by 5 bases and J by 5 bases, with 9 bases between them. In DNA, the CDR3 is TGTGCCAGCAGTATGTGGGGGACCGGGGAGCTGTTTTTT. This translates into CASSMWGTGELFF.

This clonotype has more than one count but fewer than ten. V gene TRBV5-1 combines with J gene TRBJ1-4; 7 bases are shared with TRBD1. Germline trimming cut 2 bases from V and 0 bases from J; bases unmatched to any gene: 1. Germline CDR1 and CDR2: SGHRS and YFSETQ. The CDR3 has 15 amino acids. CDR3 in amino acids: CASSLQGSTNEKLFF. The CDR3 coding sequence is TGCGCCAGCAGCTTACAGGGGTCAACTAATGAAAAACTGTTTTTT. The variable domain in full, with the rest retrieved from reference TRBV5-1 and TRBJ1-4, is KAGVTQTPRYLIKTRGQQVTLSCSPISGHRSVSWYQQTPGQGLQFLFEYFSETQRNKGNFPGRFSGRQFSNSRSEMNVSTLELGDSALYLCASSLQGSTNEKLFFGSGTQLSVL.

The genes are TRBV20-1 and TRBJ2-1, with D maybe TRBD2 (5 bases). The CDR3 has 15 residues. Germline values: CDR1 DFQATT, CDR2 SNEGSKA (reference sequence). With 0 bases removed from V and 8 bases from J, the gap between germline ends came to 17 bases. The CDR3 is CSARDLRLTGYEQFF. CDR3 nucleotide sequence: TGCAGTGCTAGAGATCTAAGACTAACGGGCTATGAGCAGTTCTTC.

The CDR3 DNA sequence: TGCAGCGTTGAATTCATCGGGACAGCTCAACCAGAATATAACTATGGCTACACCTTC. It is translated as CSVEFIGTAQPEYNYGYTF. The rearrangement links TRBV29-1 to TRBJ1-2, with 7 nucleotides matching TRBD1. Germline V gene sequence: CDR1 SQVTM, CDR2 ANQGSEA. J lost 1 base, V lost 2 bases, and 19 bases had no gene match. The CDR3 contains 19 residues. Based on the CDR3 plus reference TRBV29-1 and TRBJ1-2, the full variable domain is SAVISQKPSRDICQRGTSLTIQCQVDSQVTMMFWYRQQPGQSLTLIATANQGSEATYESGFVIDKFPISRPNLTFSTLTVSNMSPEDSSIYLCSVEFIGTAQPEYNYGYTFGSGTRLTVV.

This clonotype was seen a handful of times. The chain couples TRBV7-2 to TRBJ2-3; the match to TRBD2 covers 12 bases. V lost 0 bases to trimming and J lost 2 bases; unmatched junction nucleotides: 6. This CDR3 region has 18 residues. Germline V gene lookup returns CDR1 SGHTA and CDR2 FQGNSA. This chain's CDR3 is CASSLAGTSGLNTDTQYF. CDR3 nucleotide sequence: TGTGCCAGCAGCTTAGCGGGGACTAGCGGGTTGAACACAGATACGCAGTATTTT.

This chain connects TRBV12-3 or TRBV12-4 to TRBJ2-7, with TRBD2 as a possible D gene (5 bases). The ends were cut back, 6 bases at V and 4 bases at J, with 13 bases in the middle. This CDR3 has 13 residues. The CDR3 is CASSPTEVYEQYF. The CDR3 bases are TGTGCCAGCAGCCCCACGGAGGTTTACGAGCAGTACTTC.

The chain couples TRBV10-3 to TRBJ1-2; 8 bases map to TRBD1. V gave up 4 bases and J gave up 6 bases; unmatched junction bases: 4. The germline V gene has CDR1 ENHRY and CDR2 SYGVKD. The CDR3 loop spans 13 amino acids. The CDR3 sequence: CAISATGGDGYTF. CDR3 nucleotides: TGTGCCATCAGTGCAACAGGGGGGGATGGCTACACCTTC.

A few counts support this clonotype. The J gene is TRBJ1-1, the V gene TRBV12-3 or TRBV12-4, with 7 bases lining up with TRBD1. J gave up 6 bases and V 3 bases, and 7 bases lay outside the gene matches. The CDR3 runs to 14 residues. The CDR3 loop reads CASSFIIRGAEAFF. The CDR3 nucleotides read TGTGCCAGCAGTTTTATTATCAGGGGGGCTGAAGCTTTCTTT.

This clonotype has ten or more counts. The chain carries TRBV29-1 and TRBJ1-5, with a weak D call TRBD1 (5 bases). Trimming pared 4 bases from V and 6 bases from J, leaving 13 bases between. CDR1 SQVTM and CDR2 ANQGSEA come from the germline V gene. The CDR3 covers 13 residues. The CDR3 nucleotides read TGCAGCGTTGCGGGATCAAGGGGTCAGCCCCAGCATTTT. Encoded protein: CSVAGSRGQPQHF.

CDR3 protein: CASSLDGAPPDTQYF. The CDR3, as DNA: TGCGCCAGCAGCTTGGACGGGGCACCCCCAGATACGCAGTATTTT. The V and J genes are TRBV5-1 and TRBJ2-3; D may be TRBD1 or TRBD2 (5 bases each). Germline-derived CDR1 and CDR2 are SGHRS and YFSETQ. The CDR3 has 15 residues. Trimming left V 0 bases short and J 4 bases short, with 12 bases between. Looking up the rest from reference TRBV5-1 and TRBJ2-3 gives the full variable domain: KAGVTQTPRYLIKTRGQQVTLSCSPISGHRSVSWYQQTPGQGLQFLFEYFSETQRNKGNFPGRFSGRQFSNSRSEMNVSTLELGDSALYLCASSLDGAPPDTQYFGPGTRLTVL.

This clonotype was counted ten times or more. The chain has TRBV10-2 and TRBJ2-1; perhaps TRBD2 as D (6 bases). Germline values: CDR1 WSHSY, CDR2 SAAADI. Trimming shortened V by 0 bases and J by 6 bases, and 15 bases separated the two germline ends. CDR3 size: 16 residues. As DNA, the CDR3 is TGCGCCAGCAGTGAGTCCGGGACTGGCTCTATCAATGAGCAGTTCTTC. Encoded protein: CASSESGTGSINEQFF.

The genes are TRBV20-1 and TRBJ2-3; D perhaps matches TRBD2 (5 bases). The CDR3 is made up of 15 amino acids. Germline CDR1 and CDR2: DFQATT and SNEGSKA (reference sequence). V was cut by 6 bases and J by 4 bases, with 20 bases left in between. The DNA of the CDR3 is TGCAGTGCAGAGGCTCTCCACCGAGCGGCAGATACGCAGTATTTT. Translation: CSAEALHRAADTQYF.

CDR3 amino acids: CAISESRLSRGTDTQYF. DNA for the CDR3: TGTGCCATCAGTGAGTCGCGGCTCTCGAGGGGCACAGATACGCAGTATTTT. This chain joins TRBV10-3 and TRBJ2-3, with D possibly TRBD2 on 5 matching bases. The germline V gene encodes CDR1 ENHRY and CDR2 SYGVKD. This CDR3 is 17 amino acids long. The V end was cut by 0 bases, the J end by 1 base, with 14 bases between.

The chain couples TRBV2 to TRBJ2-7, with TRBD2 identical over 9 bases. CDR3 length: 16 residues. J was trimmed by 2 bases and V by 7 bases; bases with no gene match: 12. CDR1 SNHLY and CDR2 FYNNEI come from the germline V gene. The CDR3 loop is CASMTPHASGAYEQYF. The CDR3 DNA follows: TGTGCCAGCATGACCCCACATGCTAGCGGGGCCTACGAGCAGTACTTC.

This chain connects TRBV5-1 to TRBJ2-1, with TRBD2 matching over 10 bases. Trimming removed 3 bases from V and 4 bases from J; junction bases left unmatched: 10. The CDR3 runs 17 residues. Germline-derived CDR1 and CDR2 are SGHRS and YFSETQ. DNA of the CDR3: TGCGCCAGCAGCTCGATGGCACTAGCGGGGTTGTACAATGAGCAGTTCTTC. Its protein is CASSSMALAGLYNEQFF.

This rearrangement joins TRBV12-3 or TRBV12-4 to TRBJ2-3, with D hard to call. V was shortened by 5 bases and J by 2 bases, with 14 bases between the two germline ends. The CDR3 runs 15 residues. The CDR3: CASSPDGRLTDTQYF. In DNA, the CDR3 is TGTGCCAGCAGTCCAGACGGACGCCTCACAGATACGCAGTATTTT.

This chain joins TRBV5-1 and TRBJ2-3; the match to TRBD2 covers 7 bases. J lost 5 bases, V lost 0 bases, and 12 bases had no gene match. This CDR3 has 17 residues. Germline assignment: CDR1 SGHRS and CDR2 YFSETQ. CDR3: CASSLAPVGGMGDTQYF. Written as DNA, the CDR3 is TGCGCCAGCAGCTTGGCCCCGGTCGGGGGGATGGGAGATACGCAGTATTTT.

CDR3 in amino acids: CASSLFPGQVTPYEQYF. In nucleotides, the CDR3 is TGTGCCAGCAGCTTATTCCCCGGACAGGTAACACCCTACGAGCAGTACTTC. V is TRBV7-2 and J is TRBJ2-7; 7 nucleotides match TRBD1. The V and J ends lost 2 bases and 2 bases, in that order; junction bases with no gene match: 12. Per germline, CDR1 SGHTA and CDR2 FQGNSA. This CDR3 region has 17 residues.

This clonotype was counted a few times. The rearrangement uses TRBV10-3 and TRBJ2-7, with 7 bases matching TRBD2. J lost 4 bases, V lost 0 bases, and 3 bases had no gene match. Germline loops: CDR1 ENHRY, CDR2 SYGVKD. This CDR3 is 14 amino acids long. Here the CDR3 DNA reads TGTGCCATCAGTGAGTCTGTGCGGGGGTACGAGCAGTACTTC. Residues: CAISESVRGYEQYF.

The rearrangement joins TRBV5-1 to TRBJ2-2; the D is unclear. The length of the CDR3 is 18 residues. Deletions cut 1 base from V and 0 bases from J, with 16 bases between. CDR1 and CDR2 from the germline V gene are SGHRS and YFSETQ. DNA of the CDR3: TGCGCCAGCAGCTTGATTGGCCTGGCCTTACCGAACACCGGGGAGCTGTTTTTT. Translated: CASSLIGLALPNTGELFF. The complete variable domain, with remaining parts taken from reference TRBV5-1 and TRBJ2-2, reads KAGVTQTPRYLIKTRGQQVTLSCSPISGHRSVSWYQQTPGQGLQFLFEYFSETQRNKGNFPGRFSGRQFSNSRSEMNVSTLELGDSALYLCASSLIGLALPNTGELFFGEGSRLTVL.

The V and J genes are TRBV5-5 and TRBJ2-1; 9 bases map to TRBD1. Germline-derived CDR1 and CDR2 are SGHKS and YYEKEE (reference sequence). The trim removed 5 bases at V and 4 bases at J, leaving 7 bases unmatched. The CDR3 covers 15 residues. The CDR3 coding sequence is TGTGCCAGCAGACCTACAGGGGGCTTTTACAATGAGCAGTTCTTC. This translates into CASRPTGGFYNEQFF.

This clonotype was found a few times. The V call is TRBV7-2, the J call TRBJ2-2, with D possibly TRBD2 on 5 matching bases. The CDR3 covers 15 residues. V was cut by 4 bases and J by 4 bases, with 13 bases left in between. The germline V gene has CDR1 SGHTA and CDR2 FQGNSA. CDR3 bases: TGTGCCAGCAGCTACCTCCACCGGGGCACCGGGGAGCTGTTTTTT. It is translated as CASSYLHRGTGELFF.

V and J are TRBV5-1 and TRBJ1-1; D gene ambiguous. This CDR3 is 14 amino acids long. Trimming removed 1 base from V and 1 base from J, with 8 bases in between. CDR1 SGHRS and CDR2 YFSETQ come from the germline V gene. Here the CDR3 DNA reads TGCGCCAGCAGCTTGCGCCCACCGAACACTGAAGCTTTCTTT. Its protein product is CASSLRPPNTEAFF. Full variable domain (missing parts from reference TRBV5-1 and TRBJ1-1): KAGVTQTPRYLIKTRGQQVTLSCSPISGHRSVSWYQQTPGQGLQFLFEYFSETQRNKGNFPGRFSGRQFSNSRSEMNVSTLELGDSALYLCASSLRPPNTEAFFGQGTRLTVV.

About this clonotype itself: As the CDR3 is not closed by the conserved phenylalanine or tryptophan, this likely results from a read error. The DNA of the CDR3 is TGTGCCAGCAGCTCGGGACAGGGGCGACGGGGTCAGCCCCAGCATGTT. Translating gives CASSSGQGRRGQPQHV. V gene TRBV12-3 or TRBV12-4 combines with J gene TRBJ1-5, with TRBD1 matching 10 bases. This CDR3 region has 16 residues. Germline trimming cut 6 bases from V and 6 bases from J; bases unmatched to any gene: 11.